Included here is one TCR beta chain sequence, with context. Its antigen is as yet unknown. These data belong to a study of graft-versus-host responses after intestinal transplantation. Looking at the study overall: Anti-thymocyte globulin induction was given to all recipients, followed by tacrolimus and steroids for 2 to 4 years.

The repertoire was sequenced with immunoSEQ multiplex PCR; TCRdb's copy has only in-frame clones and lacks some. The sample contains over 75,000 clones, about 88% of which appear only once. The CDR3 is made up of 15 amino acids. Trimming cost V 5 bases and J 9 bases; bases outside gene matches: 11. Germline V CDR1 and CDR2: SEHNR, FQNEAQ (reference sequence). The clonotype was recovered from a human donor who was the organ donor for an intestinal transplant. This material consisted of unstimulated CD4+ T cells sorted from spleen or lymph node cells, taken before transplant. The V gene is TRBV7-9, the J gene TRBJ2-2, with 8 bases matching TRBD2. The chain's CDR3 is CASSPRGGPNRELFF. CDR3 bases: TGTGCCAGCAGCCCCCGGGGGGGGCCTAATCGGGAGCTGTTTTTT.